Below, 26 T cell receptor beta chains from the same sample are listed, as sequenced in a study of T cell repertoires in cytomegalovirus infection. TCRdb analysed the reads with MiXCR anew, one entry per CDR3 protein. Here the sample spans roughly 600,000 distinct CDR3 sequences, 24% being singletons. Source material: CD8+ T cells from PBMCs. Receptors were obtained from a human donor in good health (CMV status not recorded). Some clones in this sample may be carry-over from other donors' samples.

This clonotype showed up just a few times. The genes are TRBV6-6 and TRBJ1-1; a possible D gene is TRBD1 (6 bases). V was pared by 0 bases and J by 0 bases, with 11 bases between. This CDR3 is 16 amino acids long. Germline assignment: CDR1 MNHNY and CDR2 SVGAGI (reference sequence). The CDR3 loop is CASSYSTGKMNTEAFF. The CDR3 DNA follows: TGTGCCAGCAGTTACTCGACAGGTAAAATGAACACTGAAGCTTTCTTT.

The chain joins TRBV12-3 or TRBV12-4 to TRBJ2-1; 8 bases are a match to TRBD1. The length of the CDR3 is 16 residues. The J segment lost 4 bases and the V segment lost 5 bases, leaving 10 bases of the junction unmatched. The CDR3 region is CASSPYRDRIYNEQFF. As DNA, the CDR3 is TGTGCCAGCAGTCCATACCGGGACAGGATTTACAATGAGCAGTTCTTC.

This clonotype has a single count. The V and J genes are TRBV6-2 or TRBV6-3 and TRBJ2-1; tentatively, D is TRBD2 (6 bases). V was trimmed by 5 bases and J by 0 bases, leaving 14 bases between them. This CDR3 contains 16 residues. Germline lookup yields CDR1 MNHEY and CDR2 SVGEGT. For the CDR3, the DNA is TGTGCCAGCAGTCCCCTGGCGGGGCCCTCCTACAATGAGCAGTTCTTC. It translates to CASSPLAGPSYNEQFF.

This chain joins TRBV5-1 and TRBJ1-3; D remains unclear. The germline V gene encodes CDR1 SGHRS and CDR2 YFSETQ. V dropped 3 bases and J dropped 0 bases, with 10 bases sitting between them. CDR3 length: 15 residues. The CDR3 here is CASSSGDSSGNTIYF. DNA for the CDR3: TGCGCCAGCAGCTCCGGGGATTCCTCTGGAAACACCATATATTTT.

The rearrangement joins TRBV29-1 to TRBJ2-7; maybe TRBD2 (7 bases). V lost 4 bases and J 5 bases, leaving 18 bases between the germline ends. CDR3 size: 14 residues. The germline V gene encodes CDR1 SQVTM and CDR2 ANQGSEA. The CDR3 here is CSVGEWAGADEQYF. CDR3 coding DNA: TGCAGCGTTGGGGAGTGGGCGGGGGCCGACGAGCAGTACTTC.

This clonotype was picked up a small number of times. The V call is TRBV29-1, the J call TRBJ2-2; D is ambiguous. Germline V gene lookup returns CDR1 SQVTM and CDR2 ANQGSEA. The CDR3 covers 12 residues. The ends were cut back, 3 bases at V and 4 bases at J, with 6 bases in the middle. The CDR3 DNA follows: TGCAGCGTTGAGACTTTCACCGGGGAGCTGTTTTTT. Encoded protein: CSVETFTGELFF.

The chain combines TRBV19 with TRBJ2-1, with D hard to call. Germline V CDR1 and CDR2: LNHDA, SQIVND (reference sequence). The V gene lost 6 bases and the J gene lost 0 bases, with 15 bases spanning the gap. The CDR3 extends over 16 amino acids. For the CDR3, the DNA is TGTGCCAGTAGCCGATCTGGCTTAAGCTCCTACAATGAGCAGTTCTTC. Residues: CASSRSGLSSYNEQFF.

A few counts support this clonotype. The chain employs TRBV28 and TRBJ1-1; TRBD1 is a possible D gene (5 bases). This CDR3 region has 14 residues. V was clipped by 3 bases and J by 4 bases, with 12 bases between them. Germline assignment: CDR1 MDHEN and CDR2 SYDVKM. CDR3 loop: CASSLNGGVTEAFF. CDR3 sequence (DNA): TGTGCCAGCAGTTTGAACGGGGGAGTCACTGAAGCTTTCTTT.

This clonotype was seen many times. The chain joins TRBV6-2 or TRBV6-3 to TRBJ1-2, with no clear D. This CDR3 comprises 13 residues. Germline V gene sequence: CDR1 MNHEY, CDR2 SVGEGT. Trimming stripped 2 bases from V and 5 bases from J, with 9 bases between. The CDR3 here is CASSYGGLYGYTF. DNA of the CDR3: TGTGCCAGCAGTTACGGAGGTTTATATGGCTACACCTTC.

In this sample, this clonotype turned up many times. CDR3 coding DNA: TGTGCCAGCAGCCAAGAAGTGTTCGACGGGGAGCTGTTTTTT. Its translation is CASSQEVFDGELFF. This rearrangement joins TRBV7-6 to TRBJ2-2, with D unclear. The CDR3 consists of 14 residues. The V gene's germline CDR1 is SGHVS and CDR2 FNYEAQ. Between the trimmed V and J ends, which lost 5 bases and 7 bases, there was a span of 14 bases.

This chain connects TRBV4-2 to TRBJ2-1; D not certain. The V end lost 0 bases, the J end lost 0 bases, and 12 bases lay between the germline ends. CDR3 length: 17 residues. Germline CDR1 is LGHNA and CDR2 is YNFKEQ. The CDR3 reads CASSQDRRSSSYNEQFF. The CDR3 nucleotides read TGTGCCAGCAGCCAAGATCGGCGGTCCAGCTCCTACAATGAGCAGTTCTTC.

This clonotype was detected ten times or more. V and J are TRBV20-1 and TRBJ2-1, with TRBD1 matching over 8 bases. Germline V gene lookup returns CDR1 DFQATT and CDR2 SNEGSKA (reference sequence). This CDR3 is 16 amino acids long. V trimming: 0 bases; J trimming: 3 bases; junction bases outside the gene matches: 7. DNA of the CDR3: TGCAGTGCTAGAGAGCCCGGGACAGGTAGCTACAATGAGCAGTTCTTC. Translated: CSAREPGTGSYNEQFF.

This clonotype was detected only a few times. This chain connects TRBV20-1 to TRBJ2-1; no definite D call. CDR3 length: 12 residues. V gave up 3 bases and J gave up 9 bases, with 12 bases separating them. CDR1 and CDR2 (germline): DFQATT, SNEGSKA (reference sequence). This chain's CDR3 is CSASLRAAEQFF. The CDR3 DNA follows: TGCAGTGCTAGTCTCCGGGCCGCTGAGCAGTTCTTC.

The chain employs TRBV7-4 and TRBJ2-2; 10 nucleotides align to TRBD1. Germline V gene sequence: CDR1 SGHVT, CDR2 SQSDAQ. The CDR3 totals 16 residues. V gave up 5 bases and J gave up 3 bases; unmatched junction bases: 6. The CDR3 spells CASSDTGTGDTGELFF. For the CDR3, the DNA is TGTGCCAGCAGCGATACCGGGACAGGGGACACCGGGGAGCTGTTTTTT.

This clonotype was observed at least ten times. The V call is TRBV12-5, the J call TRBJ1-4; possibly TRBD1 for D (6 bases). CDR1 and CDR2 from the germline V gene are LGHNT and FRNRAP. V shed 5 bases and J shed 4 bases, with 14 bases lying between them. This CDR3 region has 15 residues. DNA of the CDR3: TGTGCTAGTGGTACCTCAGGGACACTTAATGAAAAACTGTTTTTT. It yields the protein CASGTSGTLNEKLFF.

There are a few counts of this clonotype. The chain is built from TRBV14 and TRBJ1-1; 7 bases align to TRBD1. V dropped 6 bases and J dropped 3; count of bases not matched to a gene: 4. Germline CDR1 SGHDN, CDR2 FVKESK. The CDR3 is made up of 13 amino acids. DNA of the CDR3: TGTGCCAGCAGACAGGGGATGGACACTGAAGCTTTCTTT. Translation gives CASRQGMDTEAFF.

The rearrangement joins TRBV4-1 to TRBJ2-1; 8 positions match TRBD1. This CDR3 region has 15 residues. The V gene end was trimmed by 3 bases and the J gene end by 9 bases; junction bases not matched to a gene: 10. CDR1 and CDR2 from the germline V gene are MGHRA and YSYEKL. The CDR3 region has the DNA TGCGCCAGCAGCCATTCCCCGGGACAGGTTTTTGAGCAGTTCTTC. The encoded protein is CASSHSPGQVFEQFF.

The chain joins TRBV20-1 to TRBJ1-6; the D is unclear. Germline V gives CDR1 DFQATT, CDR2 SNEGSKA (reference sequence). V lost 5 bases to trimming and J lost 11 bases, with 13 bases between them. The CDR3 spans 12 residues. CDR3 amino acids: CSAGQKSPPLHF. The CDR3 nucleotides read TGCAGTGCTGGCCAGAAGTCCCCACCCCTCCACTTT.

The rearrangement uses TRBV6-2 or TRBV6-3 and TRBJ2-7; D might be TRBD1 (5 bases). CDR3 size: 14 residues. With 2 bases removed from V and 5 bases from J, the gap between germline ends came to 13 bases. The germline V gene has CDR1 MNHEY and CDR2 SVGEGT. The CDR3 bases are TGTGCCAGCAGTTACGGCAGGGCTTACGACGAGCAGTACGTC. This sequence encodes CASSYGRAYDEQYV.

The chain recombines TRBV27 with TRBJ2-3, with a possible D match to TRBD2 (6 bases). The CDR3 is 16 amino acids. CDR1 and CDR2 from the germline V gene are MNHEY and SMNVEV (reference sequence). V shed 9 bases and J shed 0 bases, with 19 bases lying between them. The CDR3 nucleotides read TGTGCCAGTCGGGGGTCTTGGGTGCGGAGCACAGATACGCAGTATTTT. Translating it yields CASRGSWVRSTDTQYF.

Within the sample, this clonotype is medium-sized. The J gene is TRBJ2-3, the V gene TRBV7-2; 9 bases are shared with TRBD1. This CDR3 contains 16 residues. Looked up from germline, CDR1 is SGHTA and CDR2 is FQGNSA. Unmatched junction bases numbered 8, after V lost 2 bases and J lost 5 bases. The CDR3 bases are TGTGCCAGCAGCTTAAGGGGACAGGGCTGGGGAGATACGCAGTATTTT. Protein product: CASSLRGQGWGDTQYF.

This chain connects TRBV6-6 to TRBJ1-6; 7 bases are a match to TRBD1. With 7 bases clipped from V and 5 bases from J, the junction kept 8 bases outside the gene matches. This CDR3 is built from 15 residues. Per germline, CDR1 MNHNY and CDR2 SVGAGI (reference sequence). DNA of the CDR3: TGTGCCAGCACCCACAGGGGCCGGGATAATTCACCCCTCCACTTT. It translates to CASTHRGRDNSPLHF.

This clonotype occurred many times. The chain couples TRBV7-8 to TRBJ2-7, with TRBD1 matching 8 bases. V trimming: 6 bases; J trimming: 6 bases; junction bases outside the gene matches: 16. Germline V CDR1 and CDR2: SGHVS, FQNEAQ. The CDR3 is 16 amino acids. The CDR3 region has the DNA TGTGCCAGCAGTACTCCAACAGGGGGTATGATCGGCGAGCAGTACTTC. Translating gives CASSTPTGGMIGEQYF.

The V gene is TRBV20-1, the J gene TRBJ2-1, with 9 bases that match TRBD2. The trim removed 5 bases at V and 1 base at J, leaving 6 bases unmatched. CDR1 DFQATT and CDR2 SNEGSKA come from the germline V gene (reference sequence). CDR3 length: 15 residues. Here the CDR3 DNA reads TGCAGTGCTCCGCCGACTAGCGGATCCTACAATGAGCAGTTCTTC. Translating it yields CSAPPTSGSYNEQFF.

This rearrangement joins TRBV2 to TRBJ1-1; possible D gene TRBD1, 5 bases. The V gene's germline CDR1 is SNHLY and CDR2 FYNNEI. With 3 bases removed from V and 5 bases from J, the gap between germline ends came to 13 bases. The CDR3 runs to 14 residues. CDR3 sequence reads: CASSEKGEVTEAFF. The CDR3 nucleotides are TGTGCCAGCAGTGAGAAAGGGGAAGTGACTGAAGCTTTCTTT.

This clonotype was recorded at least ten times. The V gene is TRBV28, the J gene TRBJ2-3, with 9 nucleotides matching TRBD2. Germline CDR1 reads MDHEN; CDR2 reads SYDVKM. V lost 2 bases and J lost 2; bases outside the gene matches: 8. CDR3 length equals 17 residues. The CDR3 spells CASSLGGSGGPTDTQYF. CDR3 bases: TGTGCCAGCAGTTTAGGTGGTAGCGGGGGCCCCACAGATACGCAGTATTTT.